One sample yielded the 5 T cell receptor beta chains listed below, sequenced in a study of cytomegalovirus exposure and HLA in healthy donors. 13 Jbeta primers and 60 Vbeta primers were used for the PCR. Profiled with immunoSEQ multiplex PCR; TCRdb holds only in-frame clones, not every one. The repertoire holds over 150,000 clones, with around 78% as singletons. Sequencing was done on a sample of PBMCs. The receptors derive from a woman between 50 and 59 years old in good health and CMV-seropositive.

CDR3 in DNA: TGTGCCAGCAGCTTGGGCAGGAACTATGGCTACACCTTC. It is translated as CASSLGRNYGYTF. The chain joins TRBV5-6 to TRBJ1-2; D is uncertain. Trimming took 0 bases from V and 2 from J, leaving 5 bases between them. The CDR3 has 13 amino acids. Germline values: CDR1 SGHDT, CDR2 YYEEEE. Full variable domain (rest looked up from reference TRBV5-6 and TRBJ1-2): DAGVTQSPTHLIKTRGQQVTLRCSPKSGHDTVSWYQQALGQGPQFIFQYYEEEERQRGNFPDRFSGHQFPNYSSELNVNALLLGDSALYLCASSLGRNYGYTFGSGTRLTVV.

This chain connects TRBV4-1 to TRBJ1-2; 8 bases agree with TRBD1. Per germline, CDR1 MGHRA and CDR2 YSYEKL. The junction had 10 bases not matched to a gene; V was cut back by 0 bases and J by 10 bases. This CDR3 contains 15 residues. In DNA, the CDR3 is TGCGCCAGCAGCCAAGATTGGGGGACAGGAGGACACTACACCTTC. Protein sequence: CASSQDWGTGGHYTF.

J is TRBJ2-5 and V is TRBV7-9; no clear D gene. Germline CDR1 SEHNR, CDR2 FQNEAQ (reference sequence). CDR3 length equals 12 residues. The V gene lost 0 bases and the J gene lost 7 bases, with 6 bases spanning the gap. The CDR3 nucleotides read TGTGCCAGCAGCTTAGCTTCGGGGACCCAGTACTTC. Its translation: CASSLASGTQYF.

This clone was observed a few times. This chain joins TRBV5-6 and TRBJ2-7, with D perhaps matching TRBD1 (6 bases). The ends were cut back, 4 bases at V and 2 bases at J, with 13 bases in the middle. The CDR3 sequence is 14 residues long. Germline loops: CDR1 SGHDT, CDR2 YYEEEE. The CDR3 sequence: CASSDGTSPYEQYF. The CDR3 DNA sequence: TGTGCCAGCAGCGATGGGACATCTCCCTACGAGCAGTACTTC.

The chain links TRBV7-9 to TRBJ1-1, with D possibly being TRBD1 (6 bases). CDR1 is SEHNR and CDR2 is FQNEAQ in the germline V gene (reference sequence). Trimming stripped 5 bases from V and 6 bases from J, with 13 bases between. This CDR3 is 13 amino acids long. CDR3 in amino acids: CASSARGEAEAFF. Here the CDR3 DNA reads TGTGCCAGCAGCGCCAGGGGTGAGGCTGAAGCTTTCTTT.